One sample yielded the 8 T cell receptor beta chains listed below, sequenced in a study of identical twins. TCRdb itself ran the 5' RACE reads through MiXCR, one entry per CDR3 protein. The sample has around 370,000 distinct CDR3 sequences; around 9.7% are singletons. The sample comprised naive T cells sorted from blood. Receptor source: a woman in her fifties or sixties in good health.

This chain uses TRBV6-5 with TRBJ2-1; D is undetermined. This CDR3 is built from 16 residues. Per the germline V gene, CDR1 is MNHEY and CDR2 is SVGAGI. V lost 1 base, J lost 0 bases, and 10 bases lay in between. The CDR3 DNA sequence: TGTGCCAGCAGTTACTTGGACCGAAGCTCCTACAATGAGCAGTTCTTC. It yields the protein CASSYLDRSSYNEQFF.

This clonotype has only a few counts. V usage is TRBV18 and J usage is TRBJ2-7; 7 bases fit TRBD2. This CDR3 is built from 13 residues. Losses at the gene ends were 3 bases for V and 5 bases for J; bases not matched to a gene: 4. Germline V gene data show CDR1 as KGHSH and CDR2 as LQKENI. CDR3 in amino acids: CASSPGLVDEQYF. The CDR3 DNA sequence: TGTGCCAGCTCACCTGGACTAGTCGACGAGCAGTACTTC.

This clonotype was detected only a few times. This sequence joins TRBV5-1 and TRBJ2-1; 8 bases align to TRBD1. The CDR3 totals 15 residues. Germline V gives CDR1 SGHRS, CDR2 YFSETQ. Trimming removed 4 bases from V and 4 bases from J; junction bases left unmatched: 7. The CDR3 spells CASSTDRGDYNEQFF. CDR3 bases: TGCGCCAGCAGCACCGACAGGGGCGATTACAATGAGCAGTTCTTC.

This clonotype was picked up a small number of times. The rearrangement links TRBV6-5 to TRBJ2-2; D not certain. V dropped 2 bases and J dropped 6 bases, with 7 bases sitting between them. From germline, CDR1 is MNHEY and CDR2 SVGAGI. This CDR3 is built from 13 residues. DNA for the CDR3: TGTGCCAGCAGTTACGCGGATCCCGGGGAGCTGTTTTTT. It codes for CASSYADPGELFF.

This clonotype was seen a few times. The DNA of the CDR3 is TGTGCCAGCAGCTTTTGGTCGAGGTCTCGAGATGAGCAGTACTTC. As protein: CASSFWSRSRDEQYF. The rearrangement uses TRBV11-1 and TRBJ2-7; no clear D gene. This CDR3 spans 15 amino acids. Trimming shortened V by 3 bases and J by 7 bases, and 19 bases separated the two germline ends. Germline loops: CDR1 SGHAT, CDR2 FQDESV (reference sequence).

The J gene is TRBJ2-5, the V gene TRBV4-1; D perhaps matches TRBD2 (6 bases). The CDR3 contains 16 residues. Per germline, CDR1 MGHRA and CDR2 YSYEKL. V lost 1 base and J 4 bases, leaving 16 bases between the germline ends. The CDR3 spells CASSQVAGPLLETQYF. CDR3 sequence (DNA): TGCGCCAGCAGCCAAGTGGCGGGACCGCTTTTAGAGACCCAGTACTTC.

The rearrangement joins TRBV10-3 to TRBJ1-4; perhaps TRBD1 as D (5 bases). V was pared by 0 bases and J by 3 bases, with 5 bases between. In germline, CDR1 is ENHRY, CDR2 SYGVKD. This CDR3 is built from 14 residues. DNA for the CDR3: TGTGCCATCAGTGAGTCAGGGGCTAATGAAAAACTGTTTTTT. Amino acids: CAISESGANEKLFF.

This clonotype occurred a few times. The chain uses TRBV24-1 and TRBJ2-3; 9 nucleotides match TRBD2. With V trimmed by 2 bases and J by 2 bases, 7 bases remained unmatched. CDR1 KGHDR and CDR2 SFDVKD come from the germline V gene. This CDR3 comprises 17 residues. CDR3 region: CATSDSLTSGSTDTQYF. The CDR3 DNA is TGTGCCACCAGTGATTCTTTGACTAGCGGATCCACAGATACGCAGTATTTT.